The clone carrying this T cell receptor beta chain was recorded many times. This CDR3 comprises 13 residues. CDR1 is SNHLY and CDR2 is FYNNEI in the germline V gene. The V gene lost 4 bases and the J gene lost 2 bases, with 7 bases spanning the gap. TCRdb independently ran MiXCR on the 5' RACE reads; one entry per CDR3 protein. The repertoire holds under 20,000 distinct CDR3 sequences, with less than 20% as singletons. The data are from a study of HIV-infected patients and healthy controls. Sequenced sample: CD8+ T cells from blood. The receptor's source is a human donor in good health. This chain connects TRBV2 to TRBJ2-3; D is tentatively TRBD1 or TRBD2 (5 bases each). The CDR3 loop is CASSGGYTDTQYF. The CDR3 DNA reads TGTGCCAGCAGTGGGGGGTACACAGATACGCAGTATTTT.